The rows below give T cell receptor beta chains drawn from one sample of a study of T cells after yellow fever vaccination. TCRdb redid the calling of the 5' RACE reads with MiXCR, one entry per CDR3 protein. The sample records 500,000 to 650,000 distinct CDR3 sequences, around an eighth being singletons. The sequencing used PBMCs, collected on the day of the yellow fever booster vaccination. The receptors here all came from a man aged 30-40 years who received the YFV17D yellow fever vaccine. CDR3s include the opening cysteine and the closing phenylalanine or tryptophan. The D gene is left open where the match is weak. Rows give clone size only sometimes, using once, few, many, or a class for an expanded clone.

>.|.|TRBV6-1|TRBJ2-3
TGTGCCAGCAGAAGTTTGCCAGGCACAGATACGCAGTATTTT
CASRSLPGTDTQYF
>few|TRBD1|TRBV7-6|TRBJ2-3
TGTGCCAGCACCGGGACAGGGGCTACAGATACGCAGTATTTT
CASTGTGATDTQYF
>.|.|TRBV4-2|TRBJ1-2
TGTGCCAGCAGCCAAGATGTAGGGAACTATGGCTACACCTTC
CASSQDVGNYGYTF
>.|.|TRBV18|TRBJ2-1
TGTGCCAGCTCACCGGAGGGTGAGCAGTTCTTC
CASSPEGEQFF
>many|.|TRBV5-1|TRBJ2-3
TGCGCCAGCAGCTTGACCACAGATACGCAGTATTTT
CASSLTTDTQYF
>few|.|TRBV5-1|TRBJ1-1
TGCGCCAGCAACGTCCTTGGGAACACTGAAGCTTTCTTT
CASNVLGNTEAFF
>many|TRBD1|TRBV2|TRBJ2-2
TGTGCCAGCAGGCCGGGACAGGGCACCGGGGAGCTGTTTTTT
CASRPGQGTGELFF
>few|.|TRBV6-2/TRBV6-3|TRBJ2-7
TGTGCCAGCACCCCTTGGAGGGGGTACCACGAGCAGTACTTC
CASTPWRGYHEQYF
>few|.|TRBV19|TRBJ2-1
TGTGCCAGTAGTATAGTAAGTAGGGACAATGAGCAGTTCTTC
CASSIVSRDNEQFF
>few|.|TRBV7-2|TRBJ2-7
TGTGCCAGCAGCCCCCTCAACCGGGGCACCTACGAGCAGTACTTC
CASSPLNRGTYEQYF
>few|TRBD1|TRBV20-1|TRBJ1-5
TGCAGTGCCATAGCCAGACAGGGTCGTCAGCCCCAGCATTTT
CSAIARQGRQPQHF
>few|.|TRBV19|TRBJ2-2
TGTGCCAGTAAGATTGGTGGGGAGCTGTTTTTT
CASKIGGELFF
>.|TRBD2|TRBV11-2|TRBJ2-7
TGTGCCAGCAGCGCATCCACTAGCGCCCTCCACTACGAGCAGTACTTC
CASSASTSALHYEQYF
>few|.|TRBV5-6|TRBJ1-3
TGTGCCAGCAGTCTCACGGGTTTCTCTGGAAACACCATATATTTT
CASSLTGFSGNTIYF
>.|TRBD2|TRBV9|TRBJ2-1
TGTGCCAGCAGCGTATCAGGGACTAGCGTTTACAATGAGCAGTTCTTC
CASSVSGTSVYNEQFF
>.|TRBD1|TRBV7-9|TRBJ1-1
TGTGCCAGCAGCTTAGATACAGGGGCATTTACTGAAGCTTTCTTT
CASSLDTGAFTEAFF
>few|TRBD2|TRBV27|TRBJ2-1
TGTGCCAGCAGTGCGACCTCGGGACTAGCAAATGAGCAGTTCTTC
CASSATSGLANEQFF
>.|TRBD1|TRBV5-1|TRBJ2-5
TGCGCCAGCAGCTTACAGGGGGCGATGCGGGAGACCCAGTACTTC
CASSLQGAMRETQYF
>few|TRBD2|TRBV4-1|TRBJ2-2
TGCGCCAGCAGCCAAGCAGTGTTAGCGGGAGGATCTCCCCCGGGGGGAGGGGAGCTGTTTTTT
CASSQAVLAGGSPPGGGELFF
>.|.|TRBV3-1|TRBJ1-2
TGTGCCAGCAGCCATTACCTAGACGACTATGGCTACACCTTC
CASSHYLDDYGYTF
>few|TRBD2|TRBV4-3|TRBJ2-1
TGCGCCAGCAGCCAAGATCCGGGAGGGCTATGGGGAGTCTTC
CASSQDPGGLWGVF
>few|.|TRBV9|TRBJ1-6
TGTGCCAGCAGCGCACGTGTACTGGATTCACCCCTCCACTTT
CASSARVLDSPLHF
>many|.|TRBV10-3|TRBJ2-5
TGTGCCATCAGGAAAGACAGTGATCAAGAGACCCAGTACTTC
CAIRKDSDQETQYF
>few|.|TRBV29-1|TRBJ2-3
TGCAGCGTTGAATCTACCCGACAGGAGACCACAGATACGCAGTATTTT
CSVESTRQETTDTQYF
>once|TRBD1|TRBV30|TRBJ1-1
TGTGCCTGGAGTTCACTTTCGTACAGGGGAGACACTGAAGCTTACTTT
CAWSSLSYRGDTEAYF
>many|.|TRBV20-1|TRBJ1-5
TGCAGTGCTAGGGATACTACCAATCAGCCCCAGCATTTT
CSARDTTNQPQHF
>.|.|TRBV25-1|TRBJ2-7
TGTGCCAGCAGCCTTGATTGGGGGAACGAGCAGTACTTC
CASSLDWGNEQYF
>few|TRBD2|TRBV19|TRBJ2-1
TGTGCCAGTAGTATAGTTCGGACTAGTAGCGATGAGCAGTTCTTC
CASSIVRTSSDEQFF
>few|TRBD2|TRBV4-2|TRBJ2-2
TGTGCCAGCAGCCAAGAAACTAGCGGCCTGGGGGGGGAGCTGTTTTTT
CASSQETSGLGGELFF
>few|.|TRBV5-4|TRBJ2-1
TGTGCCAGCAGCTTGTTTGGTCGCGGGGCCCGAAGCTCCTACAATGAGCAGTTCTTC
CASSLFGRGARSSYNEQFF
>few|TRBD2|TRBV12-3/TRBV12-4|TRBJ2-1
TGTGCCAGCAGTTTTATGGGACTAGGGGATGAGCAGTTCTTC
CASSFMGLGDEQFF
>few|.|TRBV12-3/TRBV12-4|TRBJ2-7
TGTGCCAGCAGTTCCTCCGTGACATTTACCTACGAGCAGTACTTC
CASSSSVTFTYEQYF
>.|.|TRBV10-3|TRBJ1-2
TGTGCCATCAGTGAGTCAGGGTCAGGGGCAGATGGCTACACCTTC
CAISESGSGADGYTF
>.|TRBD1|TRBV7-8|TRBJ2-7
TGTGCCAGCAGCTTCCGGCTGGGGACAGGTTGGGCGAGCGAGCAGTACTTC
CASSFRLGTGWASEQYF
>.|TRBD2|TRBV11-2|TRBJ2-1
TGTGCCAGCAGCTTATTTTTAGCGGGAGCCAATAATGAGCAGTTCTTC
CASSLFLAGANNEQFF
>.|TRBD2|TRBV4-2|TRBJ2-5
TGTGCCAGCAGCCAAGATGGTAGCGGGGGGCCAGGGACCCAGTACTTC
CASSQDGSGGPGTQYF
>few|TRBD2|TRBV27|TRBJ2-7
TGTGCCAGCAGTTGGAGTGGGCTAGCGGAGTACGAGCAGTACTTC
CASSWSGLAEYEQYF
>many|.|TRBV12-3/TRBV12-4|TRBJ1-1
TGTGCCAGCAGTTTCGGTGGGGCGAACACTGAAGCTTTCTTT
CASSFGGANTEAFF
>many|.|TRBV7-9|TRBJ2-5
TGTGCCAGCATGCCCCCAGGGAAAGAGACCCAGTACTTC
CASMPPGKETQYF
>many|TRBD2|TRBV20-1|TRBJ2-5
TGCAGTGCCAGCGGGGGGGCGCGAGAGACCCAGTACTTC
CSASGGARETQYF
>.|.|TRBV7-2|TRBJ2-1
TGTGCCAGCAGCTTAGGTCGGTCAGGGTGGAATGAGCAGTTCTTC
CASSLGRSGWNEQFF
>few|.|TRBV6-5|TRBJ1-5
TGTGCCAGCAGTTACAGTGGGCAGGGTATACAGCCCCAGCATTTT
CASSYSGQGIQPQHF
>few|.|TRBV4-3|TRBJ2-1
TGCGCCAGCAGCCACCGGGCCGGATACTCCTACAATGAGCAGTTCTTC
CASSHRAGYSYNEQFF
>few|.|TRBV7-3|TRBJ2-1
TGTGCCAGCAGCTTAACACAGCACAATGAGCAGTTCTTC
CASSLTQHNEQFF
>.|.|TRBV5-1|TRBJ2-5
TGCGCCAGCAGCTCGTTCAGAGGATTACAGCAGATGTACCAAGAGACCCAGTACTTC
CASSSFRGLQQMYQETQYF
>few|.|TRBV29-1|TRBJ2-1
TGCAGCGTTGAAGGTTTGGGGGAAGATTACTATGAGCAGTTCTTC
CSVEGLGEDYYEQFF
>.|.|TRBV6-5|TRBJ2-1
TGTGCCAGCAGTTACGTGGGAGAGCAGTTCTTC
CASSYVGEQFF
>.|.|TRBV10-3|TRBJ2-1
TGTGCCATCAGTGGGGGGGACCTCGAGCAGTTCTTC
CAISGGDLEQFF
>many|.|TRBV5-1|TRBJ1-5
TGCGCCAGCAGCTTGCAAGGTGGCAATCAGCCCCAGCATTTT
CASSLQGGNQPQHF
>.|.|TRBV6-4|TRBJ2-1
TGTGCCAGCAGTGTTGGGACAAACAATGAGCAGTTCTTC
CASSVGTNNEQFF
>.|TRBD1|TRBV7-9|TRBJ2-3
TGTGCCAGCACCACACAGGGGAGCACAGATACGCAGTATTTT
CASTTQGSTDTQYF
>.|.|TRBV20-1|TRBJ2-3
TGCAGTGCGGAAGACAGCGGGTCCCCTAGTCCAGATACGCAGTATTTT
CSAEDSGSPSPDTQYF
>.|.|TRBV7-2|TRBJ1-1
TGTGCCAGCAGCTTAACCATAGGGAGTGGCACTGAAGCTTTCTTT
CASSLTIGSGTEAFF